The 19 T cell receptor beta chains reported below all come from one sample, sequenced in a study of human T cells and chemical hapten exposure (dated by TCRdb to the early 2020s). Read against the paper, the sample's time point label means: patch test 1, 2 weeks after DPC sensitization. Interpreted using the paper, the treatment or condition label stands for: therapeutic diphenylcyclopropenone sensitization with weekly scalp DPC. The library was generated by RACE. Reads for this sample came from a NextSeq 500. TCRdb's own reprocessing of the public reads used fastp at Q25 and MiXCR and kept productive beta chains. Entries are consolidated by CDR3 protein sequence, retaining the most common genes and DNA. This sample is represented by around 110,000 distinct CDR3 sequences; over 10% of them were singletons. The ten largest clones take up 1.4% of the sample. The source was whole blood, collected in connection with sensitization to the hapten diphenylcyclopropenone (DPC). These receptors all stem from a woman aged 50 to 65 with alopecia areata. Some clones in this sample may be carry-over from other donors' samples.

This clonotype has ten or more counts. The chain employs TRBV2 and TRBJ2-3; D is possibly TRBD2 (5 bases). This CDR3 region has 13 residues. V lost 6 bases to trimming and J lost 7 bases, with 14 bases between them. Germline V gene data show CDR1 as SNHLY and CDR2 as FYNNEI. This chain's CDR3 is CASRPTPSHTQYF. CDR3 nucleotides: TGTGCCAGCAGACCAACACCTAGCCATACGCAGTATTTT.

The chain employs TRBV10-2 and TRBJ2-4; D might be TRBD2 (5 bases). V lost 0 bases, J lost 0 bases, and 9 bases lay in between. Germline-derived CDR1 and CDR2 are WSHSY and SAAADI. The CDR3 runs to 16 residues. Written as DNA, the CDR3 is TGCGCCAGCAGTGAGTCGGGCGGGTTAGCCAAAAACATTCAGTACTTC. Translating it yields CASSESGGLAKNIQYF.

The rearrangement joins TRBV2 to TRBJ1-5; D is ambiguous. Trimming stripped 10 bases from V and 7 bases from J, with 20 bases between. This CDR3 spans 14 amino acids. Germline CDR1 is SNHLY and CDR2 is FYNNEI. The CDR3 DNA is TGTGCCACCCGGAATAGGAAGGGTTTGCAGCCCCAGCATTTT. Translated: CATRNRKGLQPQHF. Supplemented by reference TRBV2 and TRBJ1-5, the full variable domain reads EPEVTQTPSHQVTQMGQEVILRCVPISNHLYFYWYRQILGQKVEFLVSFYNNEISEKSEIFDDQFSVERPDGSNFTLKIRSTKLEDSAMYFCATRNRKGLQPQHFGDGTRLSIL.

This rearrangement joins TRBV18 to TRBJ1-5; unclear D gene. Per the germline V gene, CDR1 is KGHSH and CDR2 is LQKENI. This CDR3 has 14 residues. V was clipped by 2 bases and J by 6 bases, with 11 bases between them. The CDR3 sequence is CASSPGVGGQPQHF. CDR3 in DNA: TGTGCCAGCTCACCAGGGGTTGGAGGTCAGCCCCAGCATTTT.

This clonotype was counted once. The chain's CDR3 is CASVFPGTTQYF. The CDR3 DNA sequence: TGTGCCAGCGTCTTCCCGGGGACTACGCAGTATTTT. The genes are TRBV6-2 or TRBV6-3 and TRBJ2-3; D tentatively fits TRBD1 or TRBD2 (5 bases each). Germline CDR1 reads MNHEY; CDR2 reads SVGEGT. CDR3 length equals 12 residues. V lost 8 bases, J lost 8 bases, and 14 bases lay in between.

In this sample, this clonotype turned up many times. The chain employs TRBV7-2 and TRBJ2-3, with unresolved D. The CDR3 contains 14 residues. V dropped 1 base and J dropped 4 bases, with 9 bases sitting between them. The germline V gene encodes CDR1 SGHTA and CDR2 FQGNSA. CDR3 DNA sequence: TGTGCCAGCAGCTTAGGCCGTGGGGCAGATACGCAGTATTTT. As protein: CASSLGRGADTQYF.

This clonotype was counted at least ten times. The CDR3 DNA follows: TGTGCCAGCAGCTTAGGGAGCAACACCGGGGAGCTGTTTTTT. Residues: CASSLGSNTGELFF. This chain connects TRBV7-9 to TRBJ2-2; D is ambiguous. The CDR3 is 14 residues long. The ends were cut back, 1 base at V and 2 bases at J, with 5 bases in the middle. Germline V CDR1 and CDR2: SEHNR, FQNEAQ (reference sequence).

This clonotype was recorded many times. This rearrangement joins TRBV19 to TRBJ1-5, with 7 bases lining up with TRBD1. From germline, CDR1 is LNHDA and CDR2 SQIVND (reference sequence). The CDR3 covers 15 residues. The ends lost 4 bases at V and 3 bases at J; junction bases unmatched: 6. CDR3 DNA: TGTGCCAGTAGTACCTTAACAGGGGTCAATCAGCCCCAGCATTTT. Its translation is CASSTLTGVNQPQHF.

This clonotype was found many times. V and J are TRBV2 and TRBJ2-2, with 9 bases matching TRBD1. The germline V gene has CDR1 SNHLY and CDR2 FYNNEI. The junction had 7 bases not matched to a gene; V was cut back by 11 bases and J by 0 bases. This CDR3 region has 15 residues. The CDR3 DNA follows: TGTGCCGGGTCTCGGACAGGGGCGAACACCGGGGAGCTGTTTTTT. Its protein product is CAGSRTGANTGELFF.

This clonotype was recorded a few times. The V call is TRBV6-2 or TRBV6-3, the J call TRBJ2-6, with D unclear. Trimming pared 7 bases from V and 1 base from J, leaving 8 bases between. CDR1 is MNHEY and CDR2 is SVGEGT in the germline V gene. The CDR3 totals 14 residues. The CDR3 nucleotides are TGTGCCAGCACCTCCGGATCTGGGGCCAACGTCCTGACTTTC. Its protein product is CASTSGSGANVLTF.

This chain joins TRBV28 and TRBJ1-1; D is unclear. Trimming left V 7 bases short and J 1 base short, with 10 bases between. The CDR3 contains 13 residues. CDR1 MDHEN and CDR2 SYDVKM come from the germline V gene. The CDR3: CASINAPNTEAFF. The CDR3 DNA follows: TGTGCCAGCATCAACGCCCCGAACACTGAAGCTTTCTTT.

This clonotype was counted at least ten times. This chain joins TRBV7-9 and TRBJ1-1, with D perhaps TRBD1 (5 bases). CDR3 length: 15 amino acids. Per the germline V gene, CDR1 is SEHNR and CDR2 is FQNEAQ (reference sequence). V lost 1 base and J lost 1, with 10 bases in between. The CDR3 DNA follows: TGTGCCAGCAGCTTAGGGCCCAGGGAGAACACTGAAGCTTTCTTT. Translating gives CASSLGPRENTEAFF.

The chain carries TRBV5-1 and TRBJ2-6, with D perhaps matching TRBD1 (6 bases). The CDR3 spans 16 residues. Germline values: CDR1 SGHRS, CDR2 YFSETQ. V dropped 4 bases and J dropped 0 bases, with 11 bases sitting between them. The CDR3 DNA reads as TGCGCCAGCAGCCCTGGACAGCACTCTGGGGCCAACGTCCTGACTTTC. Translated, it gives CASSPGQHSGANVLTF.

This clonotype was detected ten times or more. CDR3 DNA sequence: TGCAGTGCGATGCGGCACGGTGCAACTAATGAAAAACTGTTTTTT. It codes for CSAMRHGATNEKLFF. The rearrangement uses TRBV20-1 and TRBJ1-4; no definite D call. V shed 6 bases and J shed 0 bases, with 14 bases lying between them. The germline V gene encodes CDR1 DFQATT and CDR2 SNEGSKA (reference sequence). CDR3 length: 15 amino acids.

CDR3 sequence reads: CASRDGSAYNEQFF. In DNA form, the CDR3 reads TGTGCCAGTAGGGACGGGAGCGCCTACAATGAGCAGTTCTTC. The chain has TRBV19 and TRBJ2-1; D possibly corresponds to TRBD2 (6 bases). The CDR3 consists of 14 residues. Trimming stripped 6 bases from V and 2 bases from J, with 11 bases between. CDR1 is LNHDA and CDR2 is SQIVND in the germline V gene (reference sequence).

This clonotype has only one observation. The rearrangement joins TRBV28 to TRBJ1-1; D remains ambiguous. In germline, CDR1 is MDHEN, CDR2 SYDVKM. The CDR3 extends over 14 amino acids. V was clipped by 5 bases and J by 3 bases, with 13 bases between them. In nucleotides, the CDR3 is TGTGCCAGCAGTCTTTCGGCGGGGTACACTGAAGCTTTCTTT. This codes for CASSLSAGYTEAFF. Drawing the rest from reference TRBV28 and TRBJ1-1, the complete variable domain is DVKVTQSSRYLVKRTGEKVFLECVQDMDHENMFWYRQDPGLGLRLIYFSYDVKMKEKGDIPEGYSVSREKKERFSLILESASTNQTSMYLCASSLSAGYTEAFFGQGTRLTVV.

Ten or more counts support this clonotype. This sequence joins TRBV7-2 and TRBJ2-7; 8 bases line up with TRBD2. The trim removed 1 base at V and 1 base at J, leaving 12 bases unmatched. The CDR3 runs 18 residues. Germline V gene sequence: CDR1 SGHTA, CDR2 FQGNSA. The CDR3 protein is CASSLVRLAGSISYEQYF. CDR3 bases: TGTGCCAGCAGCTTAGTGAGGTTAGCGGGGAGTATATCCTACGAGCAGTACTTC.

This clonotype was seen more than once but under ten times. The chain is built from TRBV19 and TRBJ1-4, with a possible D match to TRBD1 (6 bases). Germline V gene data show CDR1 as LNHDA and CDR2 as SQIVND (reference sequence). The V gene lost 3 bases and the J gene lost 8 bases, with 13 bases spanning the gap. The CDR3 has 14 residues. As DNA, the CDR3 is TGTGCCAGTAGTATCCAGGGGACCGGGGAAAAACTGTTTTTT. Residues: CASSIQGTGEKLFF.

As DNA, the CDR3 is TGTGCCAGCAGCATCCGACAGAGGAGCTCCTACGAGCAGTACTTC. This gives the protein CASSIRQRSSYEQYF. This chain joins TRBV5-8 and TRBJ2-7, with a possible D match to TRBD1 (5 bases). The V end lost 4 bases, the J end lost 0 bases, and 14 bases lay between the germline ends. Germline lookup yields CDR1 SGHTS and CDR2 YDEGEE. This CDR3 contains 15 residues.